This passage covers 24 T cell receptor beta chains from one sample sequenced in a study of T cells in tumors after PD-1 blockade. Libraries were prepared by immunoSEQ multiplex PCR; TCRdb keeps only in-frame clonotypes and omits some of them. The top ten hold around 9.3% of the sample, which has more than 40,000 clones, more than 60% seen once. The sample was PBMCs, taken before anti-PD-1 therapy. These receptors were collected from a human donor with advanced basal cell or squamous cell carcinoma (not recorded which).

This chain uses TRBV5-4 with TRBJ1-1; D remains unclear. CDR3 length: 13 amino acids. V shed 2 bases and J shed 1 base, with 6 bases lying between them. Per the germline V gene, CDR1 is SGHNT and CDR2 is YYREEE (reference sequence). The CDR3 here is CASSLNWNTEAFF. CDR3 DNA: TGTGCCAGCAGCTTAAATTGGAACACTGAAGCTTTCTTT.

The J gene is TRBJ2-1, the V gene TRBV4-1; 9 bases agree with TRBD2. Trimming removed 0 bases from V and 0 bases from J; junction bases left unmatched: 9. Germline V gene lookup returns CDR1 MGHRA and CDR2 YSYEKL. The length of the CDR3 is 19 residues. The CDR3 sequence is CASSQDPVGSGSSYNEQFF. The CDR3 region has the DNA TGCGCCAGCAGCCAAGATCCAGTAGGTAGCGGGAGCTCCTACAATGAGCAGTTCTTC.

This rearrangement joins TRBV29-1 to TRBJ1-2; the D is unclear. The CDR3 loop spans 12 amino acids. Germline V gene sequence: CDR1 SQVTM, CDR2 ANQGSEA. Trimming took off 4 bases at V and 2 bases at J, with 8 bases between the two ends. The DNA for the CDR3 is TGCAGCGTTGGGGCAGCAAACTATGGCTACACCTTC. Amino acids: CSVGAANYGYTF.

V usage is TRBV2 and J usage is TRBJ2-3; tentatively, D is TRBD1 or TRBD2 (5 bases each). CDR1 is SNHLY, CDR2 FYNNEI, per germline. This CDR3 has 15 amino acids. Trimming left V 6 bases short and J 0 bases short, with 13 bases between. For the CDR3, the DNA is TGTGCCAGCAGCGCCGGGACCTCAAGCACAGATACGCAGTATTTT. This translates into CASSAGTSSTDTQYF.

The chain links TRBV5-1 to TRBJ2-5, with TRBD2 as a possible D gene (6 bases). This CDR3 is built from 15 residues. V was shortened by 4 bases and J by 5 bases, with 18 bases between the two germline ends. Per the germline V gene, CDR1 is SGHRS and CDR2 is YFSETQ. The CDR3, as DNA: TGCGCCAGCAGCAGGGAGGACTCCCGGCGGGAGACCCAGTACTTC. The encoded protein is CASSREDSRRETQYF.

This chain uses TRBV28 with TRBJ1-2; TRBD1 might be the D (5 bases). This CDR3 has 16 residues. The germline V gene encodes CDR1 MDHEN and CDR2 SYDVKM. V was shortened by 2 bases and J by 0 bases, with 13 bases between the two germline ends. The DNA for the CDR3 is TGTGCCAGCAGTTTAGGCGGGGCGGGGACTAACTATGGCTACACCTTC. This sequence encodes CASSLGGAGTNYGYTF.

The J gene is TRBJ2-1, the V gene TRBV29-1, with 9 bases matching TRBD2. This CDR3 is 15 amino acids long. CDR1 is SQVTM, CDR2 ANQGSEA, per germline. J lost 0 bases, V lost 7 bases, and 7 bases had no gene match. The CDR3 spells CSAGLATSSYNEQFF. Here the CDR3 DNA reads TGCAGCGCCGGACTAGCGACCAGCTCCTACAATGAGCAGTTCTTC.

V and J are TRBV5-5 and TRBJ1-1; the match to TRBD1 covers 10 bases. This CDR3 comprises 14 residues. Trimming took 3 bases from V and 6 from J; bases not matched to a gene: 5. CDR1 and CDR2 (germline): SGHKS, YYEKEE (reference sequence). DNA for the CDR3: TGTGCCAGCAGCTATACGACAGGGGGCCCTGAAGCTTTCTTT. Protein product: CASSYTTGGPEAFF. Drawing the rest from reference TRBV5-5 and TRBJ1-1, the complete variable domain is DAGVTQSPTHLIKTRGQQVTLRCSPISGHKSVSWYQQVLGQGPQFIFQYYEKEERGRGNFPDRFSARQFPNYSSELNVNALLLGDSALYLCASSYTTGGPEAFFGQGTRLTVV.

The chain is built from TRBV24-1 and TRBJ2-1; 14 bases align to TRBD2. CDR3 size: 14 residues. Germline CDR1 and CDR2: KGHDR and SFDVKD. The junction had 4 bases not matched to a gene; V was cut back by 9 bases and J by 7 bases. Here the CDR3 reads CATRGTSGRNEQFF. DNA for the CDR3: TGTGCCACCCGAGGGACTAGCGGGAGAAATGAGCAGTTCTTC.

This chain uses TRBV6-5 with TRBJ2-3, with TRBD1 matching over 10 bases. There are 15 residues in the CDR3. Trimming at V came to 6 bases and at J to 4 bases, leaving 7 bases not matched to a gene. The germline V gene has CDR1 MNHEY and CDR2 SVGAGI. Written as DNA, the CDR3 is TGTGCCAGCAGCCGGGGACAGGGGTTGTCAGATACGCAGTATTTT. As protein: CASSRGQGLSDTQYF.

V and J are TRBV5-6 and TRBJ2-7, with a tentative D call TRBD1 (6 bases). The V gene's germline CDR1 is SGHDT and CDR2 YYEEEE. The CDR3 length is 15 residues. Trimming took off 2 bases at V and 8 bases at J, with 20 bases between the two ends. The CDR3 nucleotides read TGTGCCAGCAGCTTTTGGGACACAGCAAACTTACAGCAGTACTTC. Translated: CASSFWDTANLQQYF.

V usage is TRBV4-1 and J usage is TRBJ2-3, with 9 bases aligning to TRBD2. This CDR3 has 15 residues. V lost 3 bases and J lost 6; bases outside the gene matches: 7. Germline CDR1 reads MGHRA; CDR2 reads YSYEKL. The DNA for the CDR3 is TGCGCCAGCAGCCATCTGCTAGCGGGAATCGATACGCAGTATTTT. This codes for CASSHLLAGIDTQYF.

About this clone: Other DNA variants within this sample encode the same CDR3. Here the CDR3 reads CASSLQGARETQYF. The DNA of the CDR3 is TGCGCCAGCAGTTTACAGGGGGCCCGCGAGACCCAGTACTTC. This rearrangement joins TRBV5-1 to TRBJ2-5; 9 bases fit TRBD1. The CDR3 is 14 residues long. Trimming cost V 5 bases and J 5 bases; bases outside gene matches: 7. The germline gives CDR1 SGHRS, CDR2 YFSETQ.

This chain uses TRBV6-1 with TRBJ1-2; D gene uncertain. The CDR3 sequence is 14 residues long. The V gene's germline CDR1 is MNHNS and CDR2 SASEGT. V lost 3 bases and J 2 bases, leaving 10 bases between the germline ends. The CDR3 loop is CASSDVRGNYGYTF. CDR3 nucleotides: TGTGCCAGCAGTGATGTGCGCGGGAACTATGGCTACACCTTC.

This chain's CDR3 is CASRRGEDTQYF. The CDR3 bases are TGTGCCAGCAGACGGGGGGAAGATACGCAGTATTTT. The rearrangement uses TRBV6-6 and TRBJ2-3; 7 bases are shared with TRBD2. Germline V CDR1 and CDR2: MNHNY, SVGAGI (reference sequence). The V and J ends lost 6 bases and 5 bases, in that order; junction bases with no gene match: 2. The CDR3 contains 12 residues.

The CDR3 region has the DNA TGTGCCAGCAGCTTGAATCCGGGACTAGCGGGGGGGGAGACCCAGTACTTC. This codes for CASSLNPGLAGGETQYF. This chain uses TRBV7-8 with TRBJ2-5; 16 nucleotides line up with TRBD2. V lost 3 bases, J lost 5 bases, and 6 bases stayed unmatched. The germline CDR1 and CDR2 sequences are SGHVS and FQNEAQ. The CDR3 totals 17 residues.

V gene TRBV19 combines with J gene TRBJ1-2; TRBD1 aligns across 7 bases. This CDR3 is 14 amino acids long. The germline CDR1 and CDR2 sequences are LNHDA and SQIVND (reference sequence). V gave up 5 bases and J gave up 2 bases; unmatched junction bases: 5. CDR3 sequence: CASSLGTDNYGYTF. The CDR3 nucleotides are TGTGCCAGTAGTCTAGGGACAGACAACTATGGCTACACCTTC.

The rearrangement uses TRBV29-1 and TRBJ2-7, with 11 bases fitting TRBD2. Germline assignment: CDR1 SQVTM and CDR2 ANQGSEA. Losses at the gene ends were 6 bases for V and 2 bases for J; bases not matched to a gene: 6. This CDR3 has 14 residues. This chain's CDR3 is CSVEGLADTYEQYF. In DNA form, the CDR3 reads TGCAGCGTGGAGGGACTAGCGGATACCTACGAGCAGTACTTC.

By share, this clone ranks as medium-sized. The chain combines TRBV27 with TRBJ1-5; TRBD1 is a possible D gene (5 bases). V lost 3 bases to trimming and J lost 1 base, with 10 bases between them. The CDR3 is made up of 15 amino acids. The germline gives CDR1 MNHEY, CDR2 SMNVEV (reference sequence). CDR3 sequence: CASSFQGASNQPQHF. The CDR3, as DNA: TGTGCCAGCAGTTTCCAGGGTGCGAGCAATCAGCCCCAGCATTTT.

V is TRBV4-1 and J is TRBJ1-5, with 10 bases that match TRBD1. After removal of 4 bases from V and 5 bases from J, the junction contained 8 bases not matched to a gene. The germline CDR1 and CDR2 sequences are MGHRA and YSYEKL. The CDR3 length is 16 residues. CDR3 protein: CASSPRDRGDYQPQHF. The DNA for the CDR3 is TGCGCCAGCAGCCCTCGGGACAGGGGCGACTATCAGCCCCAGCATTTT.

The chain carries TRBV5-5 and TRBJ1-5, with TRBD1 matching over 7 bases. Trimming cost V 4 bases and J 3 bases; bases outside gene matches: 1. From germline, CDR1 is SGHKS and CDR2 YYEKEE (reference sequence). The length of the CDR3 is 13 residues. The CDR3 DNA reads as TGTGCCAGCAGCGGACAGGTCAATCAGCCCCAGCATTTT. Translating gives CASSGQVNQPQHF.

This clone was seen only a few times. The DNA is omitted, as the CDR3 cannot be located on it reliably, and the CDR3 follows TCRdb's listing. The rearrangement links TRBV21-1 to TRBJ1-5. TRBV21-1 is recorded as a pseudogene. The CDR3 is 13 residues long, counting both termini. Here the CDR3 reads CAGVGKGNQPQHF.

V gene TRBV7-8 combines with J gene TRBJ2-2, with 7 nucleotides matching TRBD1. Trimming removed 5 bases from V and 4 bases from J; junction bases left unmatched: 7. The CDR3 consists of 15 residues. The germline gives CDR1 SGHVS, CDR2 FQNEAQ. The CDR3 is CASSGTDLGTGELFF. CDR3 in DNA: TGTGCCAGCAGCGGGACAGACCTCGGCACCGGGGAGCTGTTTTTT.

The V and J genes are TRBV9 and TRBJ2-1; D tentatively fits TRBD1 or TRBD2 (7 bases each). The CDR3 runs to 17 residues. Germline CDR1 is SGDLS and CDR2 is YYNGEE. The germline V and J ends were trimmed by 0 bases and 9 bases, with 22 bases remaining between them. The CDR3 DNA reads as TGTGCCAGCAGCGTAGTGTCAGGGGGGGCGCGCGGTGGTGAGCAGTTCTTC. This translates into CASSVVSGGARGGEQFF. Based on the CDR3 plus reference TRBV9 and TRBJ2-1, the full variable domain is DSGVTQTPKHLITATGQRVTLRCSPRSGDLSVYWYQQSLDQGLQFLIQYYNGEERAKGNILERFSAQQFPDLHSELNLSSLELGDSALYFCASSVVSGGARGGEQFFGPGTRLTVL.